This record covers a single T cell receptor (beta chain). As handled by the study authors: Amplifying reference gene primers gave estimates of nucleated cell counts. TCRdb's table, derived via immunoSEQ multiplex PCR, lists solely in-frame clones and lacks some. V and J calls and clone size are those listed in that table; D and trimming were worked out from the DNA. The table lists tens of thousands of clones, 70% to 90% of them singletons. These data belong to a study of blood T cell repertoires in COVID-19. About the research overall: Acute-phase and convalescent COVID-19 samples originated in the United States, Italy and Spain.

Specimen: peripheral blood. The TCR sequence derives from a woman older than 75 with COVID-19, enrolled during active disease.

DNA for the CDR3: TGCGCCAGCAGCCAGAATCAGGGGATGGAGACCCAGTACTTC. This sequence encodes CASSQNQGMETQYF. The J gene is TRBJ2-5, the V gene TRBV4-1, with D maybe TRBD1 (6 bases). The CDR3 runs to 14 residues. V was cut by 3 bases and J by 5 bases, with 13 bases left in between. Germline V gene sequence: CDR1 MGHRA, CDR2 YSYEKL.